Sequencing of this T cell receptor (beta chain) was carried out in a study of control samples from healthy donors and cancer patients (TCRdb year 2020). Receptor amplification or capture employed the immunoSEQ multiplex PCR assay. TCRdb took over this immuneACCESS table, retaining in-frame rearrangements with V and J assigned. Such tables are incomplete; in checked studies, under half of the missing clones stem from an unresolved V gene, and the remainder is unexplained. The sample has about 190,000 clones on record, approximately 90% of them singletons. The ten largest clones capture 1.8% of the sample. Regarding this clone: It has no known antigen specificity. One base away there is no much larger clone; base qualities are not given.

V gives up 5 bases and J gives up 1 base, and the segment between their germline ends measures 2 bases. Counted from cysteine to phenylalanine, this CDR3 has 11 amino acids. Only the CDR3 portion is preserved as DNA: 33 bases, with reading frame beginning at the first base. The germline V gene provides CDR1 SQVTM and CDR2 ANQGSEA. Sequencing was done on a sample of blood. The rearranged segments are TRBV29-1 and TRBJ2-2; no D gene call is confident. This TCR was recovered from a young man in good health. The CDR3 reads as follows: CSVLNTGELFF. The DNA sequence is TGCAGCGTTTTGAACACCGGGGAGCTGTTTTTT.